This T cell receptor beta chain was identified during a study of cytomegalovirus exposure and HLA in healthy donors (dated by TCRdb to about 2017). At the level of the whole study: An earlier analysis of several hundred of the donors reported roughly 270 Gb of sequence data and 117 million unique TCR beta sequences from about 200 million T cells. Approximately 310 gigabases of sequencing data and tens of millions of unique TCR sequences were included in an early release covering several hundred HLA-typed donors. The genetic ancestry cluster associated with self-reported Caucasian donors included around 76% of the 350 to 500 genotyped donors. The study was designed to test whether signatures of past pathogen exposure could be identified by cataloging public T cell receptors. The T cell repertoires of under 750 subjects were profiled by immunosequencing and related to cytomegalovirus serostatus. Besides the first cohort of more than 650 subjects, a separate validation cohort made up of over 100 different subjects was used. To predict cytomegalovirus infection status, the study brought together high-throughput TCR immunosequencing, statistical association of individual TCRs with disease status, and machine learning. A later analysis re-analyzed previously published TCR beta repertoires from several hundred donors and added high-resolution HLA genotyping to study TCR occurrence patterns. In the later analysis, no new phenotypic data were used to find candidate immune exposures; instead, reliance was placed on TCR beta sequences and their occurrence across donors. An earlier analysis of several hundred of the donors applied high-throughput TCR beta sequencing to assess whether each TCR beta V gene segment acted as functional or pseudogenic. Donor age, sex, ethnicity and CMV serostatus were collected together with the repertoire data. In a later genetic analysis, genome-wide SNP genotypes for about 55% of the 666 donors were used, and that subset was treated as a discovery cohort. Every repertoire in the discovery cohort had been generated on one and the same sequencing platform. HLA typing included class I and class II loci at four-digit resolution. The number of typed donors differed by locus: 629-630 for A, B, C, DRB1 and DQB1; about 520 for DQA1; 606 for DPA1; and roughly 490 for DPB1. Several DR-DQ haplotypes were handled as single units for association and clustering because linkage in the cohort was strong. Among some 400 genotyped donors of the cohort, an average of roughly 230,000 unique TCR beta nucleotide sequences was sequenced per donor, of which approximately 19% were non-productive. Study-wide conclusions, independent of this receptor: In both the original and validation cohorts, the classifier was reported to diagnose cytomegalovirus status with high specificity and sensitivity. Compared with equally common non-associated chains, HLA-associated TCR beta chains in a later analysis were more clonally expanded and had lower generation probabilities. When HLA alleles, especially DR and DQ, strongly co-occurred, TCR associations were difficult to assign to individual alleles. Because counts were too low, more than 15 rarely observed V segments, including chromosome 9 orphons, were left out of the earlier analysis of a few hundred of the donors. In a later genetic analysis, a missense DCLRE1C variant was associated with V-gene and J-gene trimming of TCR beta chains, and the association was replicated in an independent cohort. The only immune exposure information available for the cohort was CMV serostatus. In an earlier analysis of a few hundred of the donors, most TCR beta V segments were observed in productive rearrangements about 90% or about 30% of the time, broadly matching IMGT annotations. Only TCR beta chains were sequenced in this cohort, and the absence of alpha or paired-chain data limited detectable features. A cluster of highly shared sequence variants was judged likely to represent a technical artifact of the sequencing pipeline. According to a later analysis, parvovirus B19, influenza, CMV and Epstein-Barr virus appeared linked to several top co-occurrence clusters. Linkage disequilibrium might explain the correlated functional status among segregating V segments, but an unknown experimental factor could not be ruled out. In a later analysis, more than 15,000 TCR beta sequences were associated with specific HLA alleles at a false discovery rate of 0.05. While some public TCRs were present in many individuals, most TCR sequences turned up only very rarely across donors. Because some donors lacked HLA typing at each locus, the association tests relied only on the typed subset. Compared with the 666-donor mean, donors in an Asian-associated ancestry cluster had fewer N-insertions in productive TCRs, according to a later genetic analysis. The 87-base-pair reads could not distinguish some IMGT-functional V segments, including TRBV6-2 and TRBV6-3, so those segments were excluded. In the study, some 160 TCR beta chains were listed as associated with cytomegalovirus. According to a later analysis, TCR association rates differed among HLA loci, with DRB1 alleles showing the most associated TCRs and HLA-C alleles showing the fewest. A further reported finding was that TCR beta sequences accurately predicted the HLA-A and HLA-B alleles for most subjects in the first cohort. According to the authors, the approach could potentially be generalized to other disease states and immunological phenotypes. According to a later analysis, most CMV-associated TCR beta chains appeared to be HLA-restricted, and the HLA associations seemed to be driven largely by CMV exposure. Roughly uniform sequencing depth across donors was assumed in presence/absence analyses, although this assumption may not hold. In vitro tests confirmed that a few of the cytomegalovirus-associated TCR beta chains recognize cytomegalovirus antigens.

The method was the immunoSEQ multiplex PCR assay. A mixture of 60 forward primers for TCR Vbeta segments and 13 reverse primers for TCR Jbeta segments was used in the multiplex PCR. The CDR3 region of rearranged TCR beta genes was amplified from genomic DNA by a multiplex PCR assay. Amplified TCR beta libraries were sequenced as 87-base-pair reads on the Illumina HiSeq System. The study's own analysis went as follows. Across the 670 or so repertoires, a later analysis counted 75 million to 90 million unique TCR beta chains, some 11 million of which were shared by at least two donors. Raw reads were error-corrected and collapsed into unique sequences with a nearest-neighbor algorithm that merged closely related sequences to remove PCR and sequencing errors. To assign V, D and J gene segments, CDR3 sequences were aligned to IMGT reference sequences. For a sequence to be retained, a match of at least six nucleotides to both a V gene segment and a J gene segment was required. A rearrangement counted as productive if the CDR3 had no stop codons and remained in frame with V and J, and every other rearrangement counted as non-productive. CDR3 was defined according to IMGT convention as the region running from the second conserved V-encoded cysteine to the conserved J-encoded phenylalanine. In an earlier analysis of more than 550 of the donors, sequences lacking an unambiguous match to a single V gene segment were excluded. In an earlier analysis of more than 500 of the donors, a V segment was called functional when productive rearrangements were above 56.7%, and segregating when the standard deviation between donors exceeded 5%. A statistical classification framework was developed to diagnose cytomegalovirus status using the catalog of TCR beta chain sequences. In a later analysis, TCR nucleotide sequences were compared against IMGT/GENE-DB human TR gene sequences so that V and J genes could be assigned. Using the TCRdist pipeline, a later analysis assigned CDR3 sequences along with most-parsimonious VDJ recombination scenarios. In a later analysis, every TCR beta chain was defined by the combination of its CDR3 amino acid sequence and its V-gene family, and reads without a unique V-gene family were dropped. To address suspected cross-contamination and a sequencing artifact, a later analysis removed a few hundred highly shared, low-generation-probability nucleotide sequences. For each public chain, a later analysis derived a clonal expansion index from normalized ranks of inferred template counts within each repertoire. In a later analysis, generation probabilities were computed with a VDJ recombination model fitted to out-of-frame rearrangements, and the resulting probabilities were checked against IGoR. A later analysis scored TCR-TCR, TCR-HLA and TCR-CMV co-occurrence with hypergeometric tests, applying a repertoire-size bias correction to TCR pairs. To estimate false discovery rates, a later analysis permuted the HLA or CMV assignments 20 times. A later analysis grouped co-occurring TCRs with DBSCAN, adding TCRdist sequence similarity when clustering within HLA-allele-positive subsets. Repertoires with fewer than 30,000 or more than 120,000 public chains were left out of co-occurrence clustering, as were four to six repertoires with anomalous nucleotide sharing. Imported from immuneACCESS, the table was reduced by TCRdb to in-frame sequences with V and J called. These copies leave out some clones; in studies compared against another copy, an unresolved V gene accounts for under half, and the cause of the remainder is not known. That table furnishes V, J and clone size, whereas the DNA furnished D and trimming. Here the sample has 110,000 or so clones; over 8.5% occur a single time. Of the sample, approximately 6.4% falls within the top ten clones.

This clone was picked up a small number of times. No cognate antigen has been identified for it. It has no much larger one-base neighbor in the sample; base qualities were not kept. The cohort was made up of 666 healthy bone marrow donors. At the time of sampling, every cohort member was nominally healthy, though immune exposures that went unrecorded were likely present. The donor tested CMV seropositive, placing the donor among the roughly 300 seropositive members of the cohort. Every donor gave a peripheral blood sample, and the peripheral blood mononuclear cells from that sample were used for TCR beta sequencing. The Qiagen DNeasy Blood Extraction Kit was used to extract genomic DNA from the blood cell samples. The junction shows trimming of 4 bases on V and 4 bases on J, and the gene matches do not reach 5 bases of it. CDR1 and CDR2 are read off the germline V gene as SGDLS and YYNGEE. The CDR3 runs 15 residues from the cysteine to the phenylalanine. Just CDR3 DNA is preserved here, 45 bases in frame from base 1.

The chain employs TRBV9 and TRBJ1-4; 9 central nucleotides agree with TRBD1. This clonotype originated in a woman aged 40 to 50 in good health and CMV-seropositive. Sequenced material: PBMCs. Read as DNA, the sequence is TGTGCCAGCAGCTTACGGACAGGGGTTAATGAAAAACTGTTTTTT. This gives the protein CASSLRTGVNEKLFF.